This passage covers 24 T cell receptor beta chains from one sample sequenced in a study of control samples from healthy donors and cancer patients. Generated by immunoSEQ multiplex PCR, the TCRdb table keeps only in-frame clones and is missing some. The data hold 260,000 or so clones, with over 75% observed a single time. The source material was PBMCs. The source of these receptors is a woman aged 60-75 years with lung cancer.

This clone was seen a few times. CDR3 protein: CASSWGQGNYNEQFF. The CDR3, as DNA: TGTGCCAGCAGCTGGGGACAGGGGAACTACAATGAGCAGTTCTTC. This chain connects TRBV7-9 to TRBJ2-1; 10 nucleotides align to TRBD1. CDR1 is SEHNR and CDR2 is FQNEAQ in the germline V gene (reference sequence). The J segment lost 3 bases and the V segment lost 4 bases, leaving 3 bases of the junction unmatched. This CDR3 comprises 15 residues.

There are a few counts of this clone. CDR3 region: CAWSVPGLDEQFF. The CDR3 bases are TGTGCCTGGAGTGTACCCGGGCTAGATGAGCAGTTCTTC. This chain joins TRBV30 and TRBJ2-1, with D hard to call. CDR3 length equals 13 residues. CDR1 is GTSNPN, CDR2 SVGIG, per germline (reference sequence). V was cut by 0 bases and J by 8 bases, with 11 bases left in between.

This clone was seen a single time. This chain links TRBV7-3 with TRBJ2-1; TRBD2 matches 7 bases. Losses at the gene ends were 3 bases for V and 2 bases for J; bases not matched to a gene: 4. The V gene's germline CDR1 is SGHTA and CDR2 FQGTGA. The CDR3 sequence is 15 residues long. CDR3 in DNA: TGTGCCAGCAGCTTCCTTAGCGGGCCCTACAATGAGCAGTTCTTC. Amino acids: CASSFLSGPYNEQFF.

This clone was observed a few times. CDR3 protein: CASSQGGIGELFF. CDR3 nucleotides: TGTGCCAGCAGCCAAGGGGGGATCGGGGAGCTGTTTTTT. V and J are TRBV3-1 (or the pseudogene TRBV3-2) and TRBJ2-2; perhaps D is TRBD1 or TRBD2 (5 bases each). The CDR3 has 13 amino acids. V was shortened by 1 base and J by 7 bases, with 7 bases between the two germline ends. The germline V gene encodes CDR1 LGHDT and CDR2 YNNKEL (reference sequence).

The table lists this clone with a few counts. The chain recombines TRBV27 with TRBJ1-1; D might be TRBD1 (5 bases). This CDR3 spans 11 amino acids. Germline V gives CDR1 MNHEY, CDR2 SMNVEV (reference sequence). V shed 7 bases and J shed 4 bases, with 7 bases lying between them. The CDR3, as DNA: TGTGCCAGCACGGGACGCACTGAAGCTTTCTTT. Translating it yields CASTGRTEAFF.

The chain uses TRBV11-2 and TRBJ1-1; unclear D gene. The V gene's germline CDR1 is SGHAT and CDR2 FQNNGV. This CDR3 has 13 amino acids. The V end was cut by 0 bases, the J end by 2 bases, with 4 bases between. The CDR3 spells CASSLELNTEAFF. DNA of the CDR3: TGTGCCAGCAGCTTAGAACTAAACACTGAAGCTTTCTTT.

The chain has TRBV5-1 and TRBJ2-1, with a weak D call TRBD2 (6 bases). Between the trimmed V and J ends, which lost 4 bases and 6 bases, there was a span of 14 bases. Germline V gene data show CDR1 as SGHRS and CDR2 as YFSETQ. This CDR3 comprises 14 residues. The CDR3 sequence is CASSLGTGSNEQFF. DNA of the CDR3: TGCGCCAGCAGCCTCGGGACTGGCAGCAATGAGCAGTTCTTC.

Details on this clone: Other DNA variants within this sample encode the same CDR3. V usage is TRBV18 and J usage is TRBJ2-5, with D possibly matching TRBD2 (6 bases). V lost 3 bases to trimming and J lost 5 bases, with 10 bases between them. CDR3 size: 13 residues. Germline CDR1 and CDR2: KGHSH and LQKENI. The DNA of the CDR3 is TGTGCCAGCTCACCTCCCGGAGGGGAGACCCAGTACTTC. Encoded protein: CASSPPGGETQYF. The full variable domain, with the rest looked up from reference TRBV18 and TRBJ2-5, is NAGVMQNPRHLVRRRGQEARLRCSPMKGHSHVYWYRQLPEEGLKFMVYLQKENIIDESGMPKERFSAEFPKEGPSILRIQQVVRGDSAAYFCASSPPGGETQYFGPGTRLLVL.

The chain carries TRBV7-9 and TRBJ1-5; tentatively, D is TRBD1 (6 bases). The CDR3 loop spans 16 amino acids. The ends were cut back, 1 base at V and 4 bases at J, with 14 bases in the middle. The germline V gene has CDR1 SEHNR and CDR2 FQNEAQ (reference sequence). The chain's CDR3 is CASSLGADSSNQPQHF. For the CDR3, the DNA is TGTGCCAGCAGCTTAGGGGCGGACAGTAGTAATCAGCCCCAGCATTTT.

The chain combines TRBV5-1 with TRBJ2-3; D remains ambiguous. Germline CDR1 reads SGHRS; CDR2 reads YFSETQ. V dropped 6 bases and J dropped 2 bases, with 13 bases sitting between them. CDR3 length: 14 amino acids. CDR3 nucleotides: TGCGCCAGCACCGCGGCAGGCTTCACAGATACGCAGTATTTT. It specifies CASTAAGFTDTQYF.

V usage is TRBV27 and J usage is TRBJ2-7; TRBD2 aligns across 7 bases. The length of the CDR3 is 17 residues. Trimming cost V 3 bases and J 3 bases; bases outside gene matches: 14. Germline V gives CDR1 MNHEY, CDR2 SMNVEV (reference sequence). This CDR3 is CASSFWEGSPGHYEQYF. The CDR3 DNA sequence: TGTGCCAGCAGTTTCTGGGAGGGGTCCCCGGGGCACTACGAGCAGTACTTC.

The genes are TRBV19 and TRBJ1-5; no clear D. Germline CDR1 LNHDA, CDR2 SQIVND (reference sequence). The CDR3 length is 14 residues. With 5 bases removed from V and 9 bases from J, the gap between germline ends came to 17 bases. The CDR3 DNA reads as TGTGCCAGTAGTTTCTTACTGGGGAATTCGCCCCAGCATTTT. Translation gives CASSFLLGNSPQHF.

The chain has TRBV19 and TRBJ2-7; maybe TRBD2 (7 bases). Germline V gene sequence: CDR1 LNHDA, CDR2 SQIVND (reference sequence). CDR3 length equals 14 residues. The ends were cut back, 3 bases at V and 6 bases at J, with 15 bases in the middle. The CDR3 reads CASSIDGGRGEQYF. CDR3 sequence (DNA): TGTGCCAGTAGTATTGACGGGGGGCGCGGCGAGCAGTACTTC. Drawing the rest from reference TRBV19 and TRBJ2-7, the complete variable domain is DGGITQSPKYLFRKEGQNVTLSCEQNLNHDAMYWYRQDPGQGLRLIYYSQIVNDFQKGDIAEGYSVSREKKESFPLTVTSAQKNPTAFYLCASSIDGGRGEQYFGPGTRLTVT.

The chain joins TRBV5-6 to TRBJ2-3, with 7 bases lining up with TRBD2. The CDR3 totals 14 residues. J lost 4 bases, V lost 5 bases, and 7 bases had no gene match. CDR1 and CDR2 from the germline V gene are SGHDT and YYEEEE. The CDR3 bases are TGTGCCAGCAGTCCGACTAGCCCCTCAGATACGCAGTATTTT. It yields the protein CASSPTSPSDTQYF.

The V call is TRBV7-2, the J call TRBJ2-2; 8 nucleotides match TRBD2. Per the germline V gene, CDR1 is SGHTA and CDR2 is FQGNSA. V lost 5 bases to trimming and J lost 5 bases; unmatched junction nucleotides: 10. The length of the CDR3 is 16 residues. The CDR3 DNA reads as TGTGCCAGCAGCAGATACGGGAGGGTCGGTACCGGGGAGCTGTTTTTT. Translation gives CASSRYGRVGTGELFF.

The genes are TRBV3-1 (or the pseudogene TRBV3-2) and TRBJ2-1, with D tentatively TRBD2 (6 bases). CDR3 size: 20 residues. Germline V CDR1 and CDR2: LGHDT, YNNKEL (reference sequence). The V end lost 0 bases, the J end lost 1 base, and 22 bases lay between the germline ends. DNA for the CDR3: TGTGCCAGCAGCCAAGATTGGGTAGTTTCGGGGGACGGTTCCTACAATGAGCAGTTCTTC. It encodes CASSQDWVVSGDGSYNEQFF.

In this sample, this clone turned up once. The CDR3 DNA reads as TGTGCCAGCAAGCGCCGGGGCGCAAAACTGTTTTTT. Residues: CASKRRGAKLFF. The genes are TRBV6-5 and TRBJ1-4; a weak D match, TRBD1 (5 bases). Trimming took off 7 bases at V and 10 bases at J, with 13 bases between the two ends. Germline CDR1 reads MNHEY; CDR2 reads SVGAGI. The CDR3 has 12 amino acids.

The V call is TRBV24-1, the J call TRBJ2-3; D not certain. V was pared by 2 bases and J by 0 bases, with 2 bases between. The CDR3 spans 13 residues. Germline V CDR1 and CDR2: KGHDR, SFDVKD. The CDR3 loop reads CATSDSSTDTQYF. CDR3 DNA sequence: TGTGCCACCAGTGATTCTAGCACAGATACGCAGTATTTT.

The rearrangement uses TRBV19 and TRBJ1-3; possibly TRBD1 for D (6 bases). V lost 3 bases and J lost 4, with 10 bases in between. CDR1 and CDR2 (germline): LNHDA, SQIVND (reference sequence). This CDR3 spans 14 amino acids. The CDR3 reads CASSIAGAGNTIYF. The CDR3 DNA reads TGTGCCAGTAGTATCGCAGGGGCCGGAAACACCATATATTTT.

This clone was found once. This sample includes further DNA sequences coding for the same CDR3. The chain recombines TRBV10-3 with TRBJ2-7; TRBD1 aligns across 9 bases. V lost 5 bases, J lost 0 bases, and 2 bases stayed unmatched. The CDR3 is made up of 14 amino acids. Germline V gene data show CDR1 as ENHRY and CDR2 as SYGVKD. The CDR3 spells CAISPGQGSYEQYF. Here the CDR3 DNA reads TGTGCCATCAGTCCGGGACAGGGCTCCTACGAGCAGTACTTC.

The rearrangement joins TRBV7-2 to TRBJ1-2, with 12 bases that match TRBD1. Germline CDR1 and CDR2: SGHTA and FQGNSA. Unmatched junction bases numbered 4, after V lost 4 bases and J lost 7 bases. The CDR3 extends over 14 amino acids. In nucleotides, the CDR3 is TGTGCCAGCAGCTGGGGACAGGGGGCGGTTGGCTACACCTTC. Translated, it gives CASSWGQGAVGYTF.

V gene TRBV5-4 combines with J gene TRBJ1-2; D possibly corresponds to TRBD1 (5 bases). This CDR3 contains 15 residues. Germline V gene sequence: CDR1 SGHNT, CDR2 YYREEE (reference sequence). V lost 4 bases and J lost 6, with 19 bases in between. CDR3 DNA sequence: TGTGCCAGCAGCGCCTCCAGTCGGGGACGGGATGGCTACACCTTC. It codes for CASSASSRGRDGYTF.

The table lists this clone with a count of one. V and J are TRBV9 and TRBJ2-1, with D unresolved. This CDR3 spans 15 amino acids. The germline CDR1 and CDR2 sequences are SGDLS and YYNGEE. The V end lost 0 bases, the J end lost 0 bases, and 7 bases lay between the germline ends. The CDR3 spells CASSVGPPSYNEQFF. The CDR3 DNA sequence: TGTGCCAGCAGCGTAGGTCCCCCCTCCTACAATGAGCAGTTCTTC.

The gene calls are TRBV14 and TRBJ2-1, with 7 positions matching TRBD2. Germline CDR1 SGHDN, CDR2 FVKESK. J gave up 3 bases and V 4 bases, and 6 bases lay outside the gene matches. CDR3 length: 15 amino acids. Here the CDR3 reads CASSPGLPDYNEQFF. The DNA of the CDR3 is TGTGCCAGCAGCCCGGGACTACCGGACTACAATGAGCAGTTCTTC.